The rows below give T cell receptor beta chains drawn from one sample of a study of blood T cells in healthy people across ages. TCRdb re-called the 5' RACE reads through MiXCR, storing one row per CDR3 protein. The data show nearly 800,000 distinct CDR3 sequences, approximately 25% seen once. This same sample was also taken into another study, of T cells of mothers and their children.

Input material: blood. The receptor set was obtained from a boy between 5 and 17 years old in good health. Each CDR3 is given with its conserved first and last residue. The order of the fields is J gene, D gene, V gene, clone size, CDR3 DNA, CDR3 protein. The D gene is left open where the match is weak. Size is omitted from some rows. Given values are once, few, many or a class for expanded clones.

>TRBJ2-3|.|TRBV28|.
TGTGCCAGCAGTTTATTAGGGCGACCGCAGTATTTT
CASSLLGRPQYF
>TRBJ2-2|TRBD1|TRBV20-1|.
TGCAGTGCTGGCCGACCGGGACAGGGCGCCGGGGAGCTGTTTTTT
CSAGRPGQGAGELFF
>TRBJ2-3|.|TRBV29-1|.
TGCAGCGTTGAATCGGTCAGGGATAGCACAGATACGCGGTATTTT
CSVESVRDSTDTRYF
>TRBJ1-1|.|TRBV12-3/TRBV12-4|.
TGTGCCAGCAGTTTGCTGGCAGGCATGAACACTGAAGCTTTCTTT
CASSLLAGMNTEAFF
>TRBJ2-7|TRBD2|TRBV10-3|.
TGTGCCATCAGTGAGTCGTCTAGCGGTCCCTACGAGCAGTACTTC
CAISESSSGPYEQYF
>TRBJ1-4|.|TRBV4-3|.
TGCGCCAGCAGCCAAGATCCCTCCGCAGGGGCAACTAATGAAAAACTGTTTTTT
CASSQDPSAGATNEKLFF
>TRBJ2-2|.|TRBV28|.
TGTGCCAGCAGTGCCAGGGAGCCCGGGGAGCTGTTTTTT
CASSAREPGELFF
>TRBJ2-4|.|TRBV29-1|.
TGCAGCGTGACGGGAGACATTCAGTACTTC
CSVTGDIQYF
>TRBJ2-3|TRBD2|TRBV6-5|few
TGTGCCAGCAGTTACTCGGCTAGCGGGGGATACACAGATACGCAGTATTTT
CASSYSASGGYTDTQYF
>TRBJ2-1|.|TRBV12-3/TRBV12-4|.
TGTGCCACTGGGCGAAGCGGTACCTACAATGAGCAGTTCTTC
CATGRSGTYNEQFF
>TRBJ2-7|.|TRBV29-1|few
TGCAGCGTTGATAACGGGACGTCCTACGAGCAGTACTTC
CSVDNGTSYEQYF
>TRBJ2-5|TRBD2|TRBV11-2|few
TGTGCCAGCAGCGAGACTAGCGGGAGGAGGGAGACCCAGTACTTC
CASSETSGRRETQYF
>TRBJ2-5|.|TRBV25-1|.
TGTGCCAGCAGTGAACGACCTGACTTGGAGACCCAGTACTTC
CASSERPDLETQYF
>TRBJ2-1|.|TRBV19|.
TGTGCCAGTAGAACGGAGGGATACAATGAGCAGTTCTTC
CASRTEGYNEQFF
>TRBJ2-3|.|TRBV12-3/TRBV12-4|.
TGTGCCAGCAGGCTCGGAGCTAGCACAGATACGCAGTATTTT
CASRLGASTDTQYF
>TRBJ2-3|TRBD2|TRBV7-9|.
TGTGCCAGCAGCCTAGCGGGGGGCCGAGGTACGCAGTATTTT
CASSLAGGRGTQYF
>TRBJ1-1|TRBD1|TRBV7-9|.
TGTGCCAGCAGCGGACAGGCCAAAGAAGCTTTCTTT
CASSGQAKEAFF
>TRBJ2-7|.|TRBV5-5|.
TGTGCCAGCAGCTTGGAGGCAGGGGCCCTCTACGAGCAGTACTTC
CASSLEAGALYEQYF
>TRBJ2-7|.|TRBV28|few
TGTGCCAGCAGTTCAATCGGTCTTCGAGGAGACTTC
CASSSIGLRGDF
>TRBJ2-7|TRBD2|TRBV12-3/TRBV12-4|few
TGTGCCAGCAGTTTCTGGACTAGCGGACCCTACGAGCAGTACTTC
CASSFWTSGPYEQYF
>TRBJ1-1|.|TRBV4-2|.
TGTGCCAGCAGCTTGAATGAGGAGAGCACTGAAGCTTTCTTT
CASSLNEESTEAFF
>TRBJ2-5|.|TRBV29-1|few
TGCAGCGTGGAACGGCAAACCCAAGAGACCCAGTACTTC
CSVERQTQETQYF
>TRBJ1-1|.|TRBV20-1|.
TGCAGTGCCGGACGGGGGTACACTGAAGCTTTCTTT
CSAGRGYTEAFF
>TRBJ2-6|TRBD1|TRBV9|few
TGTGCCAGCAGCGTAAGGAGGGGGACAGGGGTCTCTGGGGCCAACGTCCTGACTTTC
CASSVRRGTGVSGANVLTF
>TRBJ2-3|TRBD2|TRBV4-1|.
TGCGCCAGCAGGAAGGGACTAGAGATCACAGATACGCAGTATTTT
CASRKGLEITDTQYF
>TRBJ2-1|.|TRBV20-1|.
TGCAGTGCTGGACGGAGCTCCTACAATGAGCAGTTCTTC
CSAGRSSYNEQFF
>TRBJ2-7|.|TRBV7-9|few
TGTGCCAGCAGCTTAGGGGTGGGAGAGATCTACGAGCAGTACTTC
CASSLGVGEIYEQYF
>TRBJ2-7|.|TRBV5-1|.
TGCGCCAGCAGCTTGGAGGACAGCTCCTACGAGCAGTACTTC
CASSLEDSSYEQYF
>TRBJ2-3|TRBD2|TRBV7-9|.
TGTGCCAGCAGCTGGACGGGAGGGGCAGATACGCAGTATTTT
CASSWTGGADTQYF
>TRBJ2-4|TRBD1|TRBV29-1|.
TGCAGCGTAGCCGGGACAGGGCCAGACATTCAGTACTTC
CSVAGTGPDIQYF
>TRBJ2-5|TRBD1|TRBV5-1|many
TGTGCCAGCAGCTCCGGACAGGGAGGAGAGACCCAGTACTTC
CASSSGQGGETQYF
>TRBJ2-1|.|TRBV20-1|.
TGCAGTGCTTCACGGGGCGTAGGTTACAATGAGCAGTTCTTC
CSASRGVGYNEQFF